This TCR beta chain came from a study of blood T cell repertoires in COVID-19. Original analysis: Scientists estimated how many nucleated cells there were by amplifying reference gene primers. The data were produced by immunoSEQ multiplex PCR, yet TCRdb's version contains in-frame clones alone and is incomplete. V, J and clone size derive from that table, while D and trimming were established from the DNA sequence. Among some 430,000 clones listed, 90% were seen once. V lost 5 bases and J 0 bases, leaving 8 bases between the germline ends. The germline V gene encodes CDR1 SEHNR and CDR2 FQNEAQ (reference sequence). The CDR3 totals 13 residues. Donors were grouped by their self-reported clinical history. For recovered donors of Cohort 3, there were two negative PCRs, clearance, or symptom resolution.

This receptor was taken from a man younger than 35 who had recovered from COVID-19. Sequencing was carried out using PBMCs or T cells enriched from blood (not recorded which). This chain connects TRBV7-9 to TRBJ2-7; tentative D call: TRBD2 (5 bases). The CDR3 nucleotides read TGTGCCAGCAGCCCGACTAACTCCTACGAGCAGTACTTC. This gives the protein CASSPTNSYEQYF.